This TCR beta chain was found in a study of breast tumors, draining lymph nodes, adjacent tissues. General study findings and limits: Most tumor T cells seemingly derive from lymph node, then expand in tumor. That most tumor T cells come from lymph nodes remained unproven. Tumors had less TCR diversity than lymph nodes, more than nontumor tissue. Compared with basal-like, luminal-like tumors shared significantly more repertoire with nontumor tissue.

V lost 2 bases to trimming and J lost 6 bases; unmatched junction nucleotides: 0. CDR1 and CDR2 (germline): MDHEN, SYDVKM. This CDR3 has 13 amino acids. This clonotype turned up a few times. Its target is unknown. MiXCR, applied by TCRdb to the multiplex PCR reads, yields one record per CDR3 protein. The profile shows 200,000 to 250,000 distinct CDR3 sequences, roughly 30% of them singletons. Samples came from axillary lymph nodes draining the breast cancer. What was sequenced was axillary lymph node tissue. This chain uses TRBV28 with TRBJ2-4, with TRBD1 identical over 8 bases. The receptor's source is a female donor with breast cancer. Some clones in this sample may be carry-over from other donors' samples. This chain's CDR3 is CASSLGQGNIQYF. CDR3 coding DNA: TGTGCCAGCAGTTTAGGACAGGGAAACATTCAGTACTTC. Supplemented by reference TRBV28 and TRBJ2-4, the full variable domain reads DVKVTQSSRYLVKRTGEKVFLECVQDMDHENMFWYRQDPGLGLRLIYFSYDVKMKEKGDIPEGYSVSREKKERFSLILESASTNQTSMYLCASSLGQGNIQYFGAGTRLSVL.